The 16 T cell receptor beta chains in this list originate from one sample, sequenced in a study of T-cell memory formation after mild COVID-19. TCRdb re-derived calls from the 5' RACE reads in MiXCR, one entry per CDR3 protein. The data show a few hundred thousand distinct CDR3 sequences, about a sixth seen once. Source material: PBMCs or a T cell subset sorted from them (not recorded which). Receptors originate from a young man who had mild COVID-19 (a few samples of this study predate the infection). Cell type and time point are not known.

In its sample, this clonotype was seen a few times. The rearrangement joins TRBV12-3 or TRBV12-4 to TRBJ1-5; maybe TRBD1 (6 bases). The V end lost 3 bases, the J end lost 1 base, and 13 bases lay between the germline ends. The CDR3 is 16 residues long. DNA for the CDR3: TGTGCCAGCAGTTTCTTCAGGGGAGGAAGCAATCAGCCCCAGCATTTT. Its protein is CASSFFRGGSNQPQHF.

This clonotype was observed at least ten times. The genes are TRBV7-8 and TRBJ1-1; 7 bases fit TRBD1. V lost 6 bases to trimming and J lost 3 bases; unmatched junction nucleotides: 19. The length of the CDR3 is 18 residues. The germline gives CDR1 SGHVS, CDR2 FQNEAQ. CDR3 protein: CASRYRITGYRGDTEAFF. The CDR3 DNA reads TGTGCCAGCAGATATCGGATAACAGGGTACAGGGGCGACACTGAAGCTTTCTTT.

CDR3 in amino acids: CASSLVPAGNTGELFF. The DNA of the CDR3 is TGTGCCAGCAGCTTAGTACCAGCGGGAAACACCGGGGAGCTGTTTTTT. V and J are TRBV7-2 and TRBJ2-2, with 7 bases that match TRBD2. CDR3 length: 16 amino acids. Per germline, CDR1 SGHTA and CDR2 FQGNSA. Losses at the gene ends were 1 base for V and 2 bases for J; bases not matched to a gene: 4.

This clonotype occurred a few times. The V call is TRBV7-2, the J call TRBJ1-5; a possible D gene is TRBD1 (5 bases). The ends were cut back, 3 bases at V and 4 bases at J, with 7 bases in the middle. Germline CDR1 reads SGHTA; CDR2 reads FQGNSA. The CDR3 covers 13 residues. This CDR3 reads CASSLRQNQPQHF. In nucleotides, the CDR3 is TGTGCCAGCAGCTTGAGACAGAATCAGCCCCAGCATTTT.

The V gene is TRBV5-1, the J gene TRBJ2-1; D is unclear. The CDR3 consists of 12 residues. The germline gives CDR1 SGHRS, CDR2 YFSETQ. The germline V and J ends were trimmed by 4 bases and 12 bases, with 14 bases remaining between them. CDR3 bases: TGCGCCAGCAGCGTACCCAACAACGGGCAGTTCTTC. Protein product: CASSVPNNGQFF.

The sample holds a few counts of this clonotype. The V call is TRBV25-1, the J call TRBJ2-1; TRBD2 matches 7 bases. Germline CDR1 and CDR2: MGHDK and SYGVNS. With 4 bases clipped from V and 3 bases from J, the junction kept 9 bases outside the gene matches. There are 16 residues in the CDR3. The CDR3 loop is CASSGWSGAFYNEQFF. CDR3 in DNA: TGTGCCAGCAGTGGGTGGAGCGGGGCCTTCTACAATGAGCAGTTCTTC.

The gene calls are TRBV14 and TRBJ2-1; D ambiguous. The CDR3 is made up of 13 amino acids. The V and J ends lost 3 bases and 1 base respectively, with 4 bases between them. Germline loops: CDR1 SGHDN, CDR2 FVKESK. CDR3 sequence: CASSHGSYNEQFF. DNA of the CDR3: TGTGCCAGCAGCCACGGGTCCTACAATGAGCAGTTCTTC.

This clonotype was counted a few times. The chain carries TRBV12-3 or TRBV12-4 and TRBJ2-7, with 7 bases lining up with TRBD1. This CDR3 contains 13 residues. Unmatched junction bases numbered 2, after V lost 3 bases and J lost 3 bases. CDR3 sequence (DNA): TGTGCCAGCAGTTTCGGGGACAGCTACGAGCAGTACTTC. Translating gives CASSFGDSYEQYF.

Here the CDR3 reads CASSWTSGNTIYF. The CDR3 nucleotides are TGTGCCAGCAGCTGGACCTCTGGAAACACCATATATTTT. V usage is TRBV5-6 and J usage is TRBJ1-3; D call uncertain. Germline loops: CDR1 SGHDT, CDR2 YYEEEE. The CDR3 runs to 13 residues. Trimming stripped 3 bases from V and 0 bases from J, with 4 bases between. The full variable domain, in which reference TRBV5-6 and TRBJ1-3 provide the parts outside the CDR3, is DAGVTQSPTHLIKTRGQQVTLRCSPKSGHDTVSWYQQALGQGPQFIFQYYEEEERQRGNFPDRFSGHQFPNYSSELNVNALLLGDSALYLCASSWTSGNTIYFGEGSWLTVV.

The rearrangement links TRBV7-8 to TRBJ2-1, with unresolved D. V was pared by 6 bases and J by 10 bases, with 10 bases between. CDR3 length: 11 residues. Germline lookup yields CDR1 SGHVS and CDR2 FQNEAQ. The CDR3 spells CASRSPSEQFF. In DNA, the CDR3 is TGTGCCAGCAGATCCCCATCCGAGCAGTTCTTC. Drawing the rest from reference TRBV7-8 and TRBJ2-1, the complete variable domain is GAGVSQSPRYKVAKRGQDVALRCDPISGHVSLFWYQQALGQGPEFLTYFQNEAQLDKSGLPSDRFFAERPEGSVSTLKIQRTQQEDSAVYLCASRSPSEQFFGPGTRLTVL.

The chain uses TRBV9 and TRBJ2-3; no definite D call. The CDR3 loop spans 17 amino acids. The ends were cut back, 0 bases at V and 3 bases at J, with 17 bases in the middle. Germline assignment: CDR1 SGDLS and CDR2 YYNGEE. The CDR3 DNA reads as TGTGCCAGCAGCGTAGCCGAACCGGGCCCAAGGACAGATACGCAGTATTTT. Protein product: CASSVAEPGPRTDTQYF.

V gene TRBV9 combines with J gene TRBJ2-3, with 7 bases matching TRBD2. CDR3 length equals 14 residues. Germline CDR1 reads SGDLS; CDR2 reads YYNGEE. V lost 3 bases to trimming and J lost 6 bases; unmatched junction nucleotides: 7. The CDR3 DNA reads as TGTGCCAGCAGCGCTACGGGAGGAGGGGATACGCAGTATTTT. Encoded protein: CASSATGGGDTQYF.

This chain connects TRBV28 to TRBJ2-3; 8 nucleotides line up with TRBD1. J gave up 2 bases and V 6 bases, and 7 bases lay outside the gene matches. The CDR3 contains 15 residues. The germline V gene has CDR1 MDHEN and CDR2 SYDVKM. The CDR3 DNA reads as TGTGCCAGCAGCCTACGGACAGGGTACACAGATACGCAGTATTTT. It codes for CASSLRTGYTDTQYF.

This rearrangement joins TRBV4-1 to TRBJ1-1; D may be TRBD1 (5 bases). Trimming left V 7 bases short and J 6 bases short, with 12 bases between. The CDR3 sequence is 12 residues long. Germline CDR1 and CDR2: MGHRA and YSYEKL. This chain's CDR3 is CASMGPGPEAFF. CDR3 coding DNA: TGCGCCAGCATGGGCCCGGGGCCTGAAGCTTTCTTT.

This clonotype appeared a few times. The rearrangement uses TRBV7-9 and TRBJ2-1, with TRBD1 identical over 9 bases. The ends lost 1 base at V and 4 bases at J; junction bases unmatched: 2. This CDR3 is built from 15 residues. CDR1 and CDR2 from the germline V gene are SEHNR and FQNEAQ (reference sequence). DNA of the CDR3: TGTGCCAGCAGCTTAGTACAGGGGGCTTACAATGAGCAGTTCTTC. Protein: CASSLVQGAYNEQFF. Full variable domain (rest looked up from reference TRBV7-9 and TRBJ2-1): DTGVSQNPRHKITKRGQNVTFRCDPISEHNRLYWYRQTLGQGPEFLTYFQNEAQLEKSRLLSDRFSAERPKGSFSTLEIQRTEQGDSAMYLCASSLVQGAYNEQFFGPGTRLTVL.

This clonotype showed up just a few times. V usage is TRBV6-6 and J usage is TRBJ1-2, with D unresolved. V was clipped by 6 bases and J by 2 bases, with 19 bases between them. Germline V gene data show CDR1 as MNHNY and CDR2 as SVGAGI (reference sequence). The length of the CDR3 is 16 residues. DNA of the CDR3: TGTGCCAGCAGCAAACCTTCAACGGGCGGGAACTATGGCTACACCTTC. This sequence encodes CASSKPSTGGNYGYTF.